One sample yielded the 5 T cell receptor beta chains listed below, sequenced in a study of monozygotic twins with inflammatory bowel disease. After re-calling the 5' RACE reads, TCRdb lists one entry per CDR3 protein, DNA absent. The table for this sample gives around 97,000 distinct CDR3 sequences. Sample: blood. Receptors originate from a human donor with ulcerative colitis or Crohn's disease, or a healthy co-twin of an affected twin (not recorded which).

This chain's CDR3 is CASSEGRNTEAFF. The genes are TRBV6-4 and TRBJ1-1; without DNA, the TCRdb call of TRBD1 cannot be checked. This CDR3 spans 13 amino acids. CDR1 and CDR2 from the germline V gene are MRHNA and SNTAGT.

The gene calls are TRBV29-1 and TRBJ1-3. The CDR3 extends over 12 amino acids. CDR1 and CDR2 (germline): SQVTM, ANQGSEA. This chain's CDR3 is CSVADPGNTIYF.

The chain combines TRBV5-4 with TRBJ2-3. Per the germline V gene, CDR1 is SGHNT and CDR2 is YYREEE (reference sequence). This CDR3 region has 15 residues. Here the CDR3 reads CASSSAQQGTDTQYF.

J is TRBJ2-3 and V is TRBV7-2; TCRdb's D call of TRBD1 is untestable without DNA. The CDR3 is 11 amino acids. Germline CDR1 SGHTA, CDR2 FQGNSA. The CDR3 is CASSPGPGGYF.

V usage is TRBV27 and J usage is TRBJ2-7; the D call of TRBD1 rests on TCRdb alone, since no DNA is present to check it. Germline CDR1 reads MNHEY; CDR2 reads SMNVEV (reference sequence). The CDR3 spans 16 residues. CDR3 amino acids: CASSGQQVGARYEQYF.